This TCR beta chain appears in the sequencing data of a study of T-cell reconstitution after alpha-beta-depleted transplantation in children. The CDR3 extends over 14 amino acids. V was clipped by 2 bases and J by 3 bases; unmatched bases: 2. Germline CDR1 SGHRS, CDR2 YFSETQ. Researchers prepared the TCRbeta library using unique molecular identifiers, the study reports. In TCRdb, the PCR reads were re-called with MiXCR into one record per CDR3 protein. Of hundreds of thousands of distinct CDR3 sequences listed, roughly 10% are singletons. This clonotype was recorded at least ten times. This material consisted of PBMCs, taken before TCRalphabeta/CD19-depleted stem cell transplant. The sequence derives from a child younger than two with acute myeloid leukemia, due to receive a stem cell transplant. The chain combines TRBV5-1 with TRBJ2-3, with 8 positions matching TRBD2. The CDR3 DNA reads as TGCGCCAGCAGCTTTAGCGGGACGACAGATACGCAGTATTTT. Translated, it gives CASSFSGTTDTQYF.